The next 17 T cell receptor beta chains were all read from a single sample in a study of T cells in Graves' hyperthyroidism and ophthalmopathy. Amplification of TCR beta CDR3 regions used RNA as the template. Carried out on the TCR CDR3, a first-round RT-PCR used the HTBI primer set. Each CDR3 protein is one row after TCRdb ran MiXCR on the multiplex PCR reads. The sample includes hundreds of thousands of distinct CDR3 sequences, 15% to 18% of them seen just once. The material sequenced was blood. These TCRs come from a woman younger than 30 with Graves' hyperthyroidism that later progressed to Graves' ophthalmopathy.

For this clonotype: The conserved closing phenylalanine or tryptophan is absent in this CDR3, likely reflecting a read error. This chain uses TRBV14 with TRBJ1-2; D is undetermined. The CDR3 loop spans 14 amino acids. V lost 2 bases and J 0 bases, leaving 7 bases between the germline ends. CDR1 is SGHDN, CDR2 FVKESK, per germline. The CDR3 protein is CASSQYSTNYGYTS. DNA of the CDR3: TGTGCCAGCAGCCAATACAGCACTAACTATGGCTACACCTCC.

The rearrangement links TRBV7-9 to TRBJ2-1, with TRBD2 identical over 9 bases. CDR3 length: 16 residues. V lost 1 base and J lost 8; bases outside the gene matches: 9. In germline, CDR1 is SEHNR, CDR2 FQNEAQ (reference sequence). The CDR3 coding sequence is TGTGCCAGCAGCTTAGGTTTGGCGGGAGGGCCTGATGAGCAGTTCTTC. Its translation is CASSLGLAGGPDEQFF.

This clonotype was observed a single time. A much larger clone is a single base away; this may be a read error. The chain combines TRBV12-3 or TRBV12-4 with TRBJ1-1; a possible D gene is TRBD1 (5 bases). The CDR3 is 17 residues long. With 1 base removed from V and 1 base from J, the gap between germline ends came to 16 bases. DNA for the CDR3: TGTGCCAGCAGTTTAGGAGAAATGGGGCGGCCGAACACTGAAGCTTTCTTT. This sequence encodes CASSLGEMGRPNTEAFF.

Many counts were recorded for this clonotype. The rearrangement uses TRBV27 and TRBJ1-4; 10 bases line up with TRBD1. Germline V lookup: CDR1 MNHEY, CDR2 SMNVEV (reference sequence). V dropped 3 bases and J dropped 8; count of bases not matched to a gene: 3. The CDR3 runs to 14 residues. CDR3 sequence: CASSLGQGNEKLFF. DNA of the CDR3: TGTGCCAGCAGTTTGGGACAGGGGAACGAAAAACTGTTTTTT.

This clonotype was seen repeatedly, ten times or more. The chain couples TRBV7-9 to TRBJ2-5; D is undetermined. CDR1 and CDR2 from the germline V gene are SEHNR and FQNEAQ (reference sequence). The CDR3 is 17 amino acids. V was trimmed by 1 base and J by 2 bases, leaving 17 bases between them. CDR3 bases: TGTGCCAGCAGCTTAGTAACCGGTTGGGCAGGACAAGAGACCCAGTACTTC. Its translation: CASSLVTGWAGQETQYF. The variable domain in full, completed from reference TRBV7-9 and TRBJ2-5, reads DTGVSQNPRHKITKRGQNVTFRCDPISEHNRLYWYRQTLGQGPEFLTYFQNEAQLEKSRLLSDRFSAERPKGSFSTLEIQRTEQGDSAMYLCASSLVTGWAGQETQYFGPGTRLLVL.

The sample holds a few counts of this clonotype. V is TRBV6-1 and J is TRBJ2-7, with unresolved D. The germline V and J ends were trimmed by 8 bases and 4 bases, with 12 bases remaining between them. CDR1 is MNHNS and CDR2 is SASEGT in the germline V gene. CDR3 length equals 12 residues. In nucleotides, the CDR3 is TGTGCCAGCTCCCTAGGAAAATACGAGCAGTACTTC. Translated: CASSLGKYEQYF.

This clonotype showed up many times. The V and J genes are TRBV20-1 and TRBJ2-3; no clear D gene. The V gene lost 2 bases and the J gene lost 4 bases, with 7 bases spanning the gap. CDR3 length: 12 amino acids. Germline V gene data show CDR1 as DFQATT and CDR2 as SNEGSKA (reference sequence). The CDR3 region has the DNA TGCAGTGCTAGAAAATTCTCAGATACGCAGTATTTT. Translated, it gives CSARKFSDTQYF.

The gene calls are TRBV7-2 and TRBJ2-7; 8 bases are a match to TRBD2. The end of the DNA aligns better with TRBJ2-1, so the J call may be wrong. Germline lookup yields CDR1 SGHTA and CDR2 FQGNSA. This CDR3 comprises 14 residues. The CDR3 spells CASSLGREVYEQFF. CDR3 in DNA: TGTGCCAGCAGCTTAGGGCGGGAGGTCTACGAGCAGTTCTTC.

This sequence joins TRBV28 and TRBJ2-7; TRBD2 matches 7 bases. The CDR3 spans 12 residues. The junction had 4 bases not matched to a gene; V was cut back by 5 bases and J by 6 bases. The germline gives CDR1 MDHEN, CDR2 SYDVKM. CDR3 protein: CASSGLVGEQYF. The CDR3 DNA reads TGTGCCAGCAGTGGACTAGTGGGCGAGCAGTACTTC.

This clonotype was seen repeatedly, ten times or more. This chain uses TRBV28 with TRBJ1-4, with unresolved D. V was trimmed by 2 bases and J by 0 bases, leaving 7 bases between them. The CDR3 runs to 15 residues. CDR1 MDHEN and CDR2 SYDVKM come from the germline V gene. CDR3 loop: CASSLTAATNEKLFF. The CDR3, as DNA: TGTGCCAGCAGTTTAACCGCTGCAACTAATGAAAAACTGTTTTTT. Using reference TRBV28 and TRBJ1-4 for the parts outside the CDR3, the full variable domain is DVKVTQSSRYLVKRTGEKVFLECVQDMDHENMFWYRQDPGLGLRLIYFSYDVKMKEKGDIPEGYSVSREKKERFSLILESASTNQTSMYLCASSLTAATNEKLFFGSGTQLSVL.

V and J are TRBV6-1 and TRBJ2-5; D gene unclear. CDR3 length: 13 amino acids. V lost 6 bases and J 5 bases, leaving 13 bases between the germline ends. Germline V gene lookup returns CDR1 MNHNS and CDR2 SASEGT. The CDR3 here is CASSPRSVETQYF. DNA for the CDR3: TGTGCCAGCAGCCCACGTTCGGTGGAGACCCAGTACTTC.

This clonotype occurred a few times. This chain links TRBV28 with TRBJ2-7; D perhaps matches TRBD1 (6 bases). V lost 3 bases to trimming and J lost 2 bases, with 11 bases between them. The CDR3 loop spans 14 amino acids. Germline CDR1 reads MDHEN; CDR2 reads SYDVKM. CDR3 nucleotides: TGTGCCAGCAGTTTTACAGGGAAACCCTACGAGCAGTACTTC. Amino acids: CASSFTGKPYEQYF.

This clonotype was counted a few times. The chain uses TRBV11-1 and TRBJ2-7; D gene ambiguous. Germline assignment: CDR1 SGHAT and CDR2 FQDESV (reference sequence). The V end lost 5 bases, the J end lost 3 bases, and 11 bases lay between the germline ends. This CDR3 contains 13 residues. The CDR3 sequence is CASSHRTGYEQYF. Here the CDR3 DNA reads TGTGCCAGCAGCCACCGGACCGGCTACGAGCAGTACTTC.

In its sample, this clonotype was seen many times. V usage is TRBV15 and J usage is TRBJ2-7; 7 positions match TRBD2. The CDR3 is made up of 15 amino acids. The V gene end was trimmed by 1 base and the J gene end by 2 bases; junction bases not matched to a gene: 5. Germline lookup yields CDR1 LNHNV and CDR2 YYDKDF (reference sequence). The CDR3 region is CATSRASGSTYEQYF. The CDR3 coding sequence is TGTGCCACCAGCAGAGCTAGCGGTTCTACCTACGAGCAGTACTTC.

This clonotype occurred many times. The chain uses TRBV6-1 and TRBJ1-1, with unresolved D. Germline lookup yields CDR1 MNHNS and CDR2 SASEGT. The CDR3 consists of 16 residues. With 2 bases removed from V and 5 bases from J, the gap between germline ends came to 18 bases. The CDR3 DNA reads TGTGCCAGCAGTGAAAAAGGGAGACGGGGTAAGACTGAAGCTTTCTTT. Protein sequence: CASSEKGRRGKTEAFF.

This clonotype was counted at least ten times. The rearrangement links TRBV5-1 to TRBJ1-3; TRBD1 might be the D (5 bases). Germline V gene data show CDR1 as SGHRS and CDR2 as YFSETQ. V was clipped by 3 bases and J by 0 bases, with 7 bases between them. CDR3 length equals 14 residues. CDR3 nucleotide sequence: TGCGCCAGCAGCTCCGGGACCTCTGGAAACACCATATATTTT. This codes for CASSSGTSGNTIYF. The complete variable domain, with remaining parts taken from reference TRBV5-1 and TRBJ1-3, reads KAGVTQTPRYLIKTRGQQVTLSCSPISGHRSVSWYQQTPGQGLQFLFEYFSETQRNKGNFPGRFSGRQFSNSRSEMNVSTLELGDSALYLCASSSGTSGNTIYFGEGSWLTVV.

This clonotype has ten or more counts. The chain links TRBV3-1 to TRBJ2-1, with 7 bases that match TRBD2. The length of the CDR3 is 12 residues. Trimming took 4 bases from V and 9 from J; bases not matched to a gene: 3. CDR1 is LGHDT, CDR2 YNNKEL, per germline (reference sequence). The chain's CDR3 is CASSPGGGEQFF. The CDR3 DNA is TGTGCCAGCAGCCCGGGGGGTGGTGAGCAGTTCTTC.